This T cell receptor beta chain was retrieved from a study of identical twins (dated by TCRdb to between 2015 and 2016). About the investigation overall: The study deep-sequenced TCR alpha and beta repertoires from monozygotic twins, unrelated adults of various ages and cord blood to test whether fetal clonotypes persist. To rule out contamination, replicate twin experiments were performed at different times with different library preparation protocols.

Every donor was a healthy Caucasian. Miltenyi CD45RO+ enrichment and human naive T-cell isolation kits were used to isolate memory (CD45RO+) and naive T cells from PBMC. Overall study results and their limits: Excess twin sharing in beta out-of-frame sequences was weaker because fewer shared sequences lowered the signal-to-noise ratio. Conclusions relied on cross-sectional statistical analysis, since the same donors could not be followed over many years. Abundant cord blood beta clonotypes carried fewer insertions; young adult naive repertoires showed a weaker similar trend, while memory repertoires showed none. Compared with coincidental sharing between unrelated individuals, out-of-frame TCR alpha sequences shared between twins showed an excess of sequences with low generation probability. Invariant T cells such as MAIT and iNKT could partly confound zero-insertion analyses, although diverse VJ usage argued against such confounding for most clonotypes. In monozygotic twins, recombination models systematically underestimated out-of-frame TCR alpha sharing, but the models matched the sharing seen between unrelated individuals.

Library preparation was by 5' RACE. The sequencer listed for this sample is Illumina HiSeq 2000. A universal primer binding site was introduced by template switching, and a unique molecular identifier was present in the final cDNA, enabling accurate counting of TCR cDNA molecules. Specific primers in the conserved constant-segment region were used to synthesize first-strand cDNA for TCR alpha and beta chains. Each cDNA library was double barcoded, with a SMART-Mk sample barcode plus Illumina barcodes, to control for contamination. Two successive PCR steps introduced TruSeq adapter sequences along with Illumina sample barcodes. TCR alpha and beta cDNA libraries were sequenced on the Illumina HiSeq platform with custom primers. On the authors' methods: Unique molecular identifiers were extracted from raw reads with MiGEC, and CDR3 positions were determined with MiXCR. For each individual, recombination models were inferred using an EM algorithm with the repgenHMM and IGoR tools. The analysis of shared clonotypes was done with the tcR package in R, with sharing normalized by the product of cloneset sizes. Out-of-frame nonproductive sequences were analyzed to study raw recombination free of thymic and clonal selection effects. The public reads were run again by TCRdb, first through fastp at Q25 and then through MiXCR, and only productive beta chains were kept. Rows with a matching CDR3 protein are joined into one entry that keeps the most common DNA and genes. TCRdb, rather than the study authors, made the V and J calls. Here the sample has about 240,000 distinct CDR3 sequences; under 12% occur a single time. About 9% of the sample is taken by the ten largest.

This clonotype was counted ten times or more. Its antigen specificity is not known. Per-base quality was not reported, and no clone a single base away is much larger than it. Sequencing was carried out using memory T cells sorted from blood. The cell subset or site label corresponds to: CD45RO+ enriched T cells. This TCR was recovered from a middle-aged man in good health.

The DNA sequence is given as TGCAGCGCTGTAGGCGAAAAACTGTTTTTT. This translates into CSAVGEKLFF. The V gene is TRBV29-1 and the J gene is TRBJ1-4; too little of a D gene remains to name it. CDR1 and CDR2, looked up from the germline V gene, are SQVTM and ANQGSEA. At the junction V is shortened by 7 bases and J by 8 bases, with 8 bases in between. The CDR3 runs 10 residues from the cysteine to the phenylalanine. The entry retains the CDR3 DNA only, 30 bases that are in frame from base 1.